This T cell receptor (beta chain) emerged from a study of blood T cells in healthy people across ages. Details on this clonotype: No antigen is known for it.

Combining a sample-barcoded 5' primer with a J-beta primer mix, a second PCR ran for 7 to 11 cycles. In TCRdb, the 5' RACE reads were re-called with MiXCR into one record per CDR3 protein. The data show 1,800,000 or so distinct CDR3 sequences, around 42% seen once. Overall study findings and caveats: Diversity estimates drawn from one million T cells were deemed underestimates. There was a strong correlation between TCR beta diversity and naive T cell percentage.

The CDR3 runs 17 residues. The germline V gene encodes CDR1 MGHRA and CDR2 YSYEKL. V was clipped by 3 bases and J by 6 bases; unmatched bases: 12. Total RNA, at least 6 micrograms per sample, was extracted from PBMCs. The clonotype comes from a human donor in good health. Input material: blood. The chain couples TRBV4-1 to TRBJ2-7; 12 bases fit TRBD2. The CDR3 DNA is TGCGCCAGCAGCCAGGACTGCTCTAGCGGGGGGGCAGTCGAGCAGTACTTC. This translates into CASSQDCSSGGAVEQYF.